The clone carrying this TCR beta chain was seen a handful of times. The antigen remains unidentified. TCRdb fed the 5' RACE reads into MiXCR, producing one record per CDR3 protein. The sample includes about 240,000 distinct CDR3 sequences, over 9.5% of them seen just once. The data belong to a study of identical twins. Looked up from germline, CDR1 is SQVTM and CDR2 is ANQGSEA. V was shortened by 7 bases and J by 5 bases, with 8 bases between the two germline ends. The CDR3 runs 10 residues. Findings and limits, study-wide: Out-of-frame alpha sequences common to twins exhibited an excess of low generation probability.

The origin of this receptor is a middle-aged man in good health. The sample was memory T cells sorted from blood. This rearrangement joins TRBV29-1 to TRBJ2-5; D is undetermined. CDR3: CSALVETQYF. The CDR3 nucleotides read TGCAGCGCCCTCGTTGAGACCCAGTACTTC.